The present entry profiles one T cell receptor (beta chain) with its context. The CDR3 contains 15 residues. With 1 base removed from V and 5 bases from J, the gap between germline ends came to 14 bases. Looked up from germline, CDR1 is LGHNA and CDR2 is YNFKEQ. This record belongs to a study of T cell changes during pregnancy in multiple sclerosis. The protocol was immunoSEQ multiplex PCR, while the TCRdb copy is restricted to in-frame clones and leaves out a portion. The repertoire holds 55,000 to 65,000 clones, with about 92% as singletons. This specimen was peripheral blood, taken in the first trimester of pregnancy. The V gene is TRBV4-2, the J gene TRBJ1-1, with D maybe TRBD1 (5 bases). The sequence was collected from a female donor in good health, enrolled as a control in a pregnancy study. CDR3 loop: CASSQGAGYGTEAFF. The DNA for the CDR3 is TGTGCCAGCAGCCAAGGGGCAGGGTATGGGACTGAAGCTTTCTTT.